These 27 T cell receptor beta chains were sequenced from one sample in a study of cytomegalovirus exposure and HLA in healthy donors. The repertoire was sequenced with immunoSEQ multiplex PCR; TCRdb's copy has only in-frame clones and lacks some. The sample contains fewer than 250,000 clones, around 87% of which appear only once. The sample comprised PBMCs. The receptors stem from a woman aged 18-29 years in good health and CMV-seropositive.

The genes are TRBV21-1 and TRBJ1-1. TRBV21-1 is noted as a pseudogene. The CDR3 is made up of 14 amino acids. The CDR3 sequence is CASSNYRGATEAFF. In DNA form, the CDR3 reads TGTGCCAGCAGCAACTACCGGGGGGCGACTGAAGCTTTCTTT.

This chain uses TRBV5-1 with TRBJ1-4; D not resolved. Germline V lookup: CDR1 SGHRS, CDR2 YFSETQ. The CDR3 consists of 15 residues. Deletions cut 0 bases from V and 6 bases from J, with 12 bases between. CDR3 residues: CASSLERAGDEKLFF. The CDR3 nucleotides are TGCGCCAGCAGCTTGGAGAGGGCTGGGGATGAAAAACTGTTTTTT.

This chain joins TRBV27 and TRBJ1-4; D may be TRBD1 (5 bases). V lost 5 bases to trimming and J lost 4 bases, with 11 bases between them. The CDR3 is made up of 14 amino acids. Per the germline V gene, CDR1 is MNHEY and CDR2 is SMNVEV (reference sequence). Here the CDR3 DNA reads TGTGCCAGCAGTCTGACAGTAGGTAATGAAAAACTGTTTTTT. Its protein product is CASSLTVGNEKLFF.

The rearrangement links TRBV2 to TRBJ2-6; D gene ambiguous. Germline V gene sequence: CDR1 SNHLY, CDR2 FYNNEI. V lost 6 bases, J lost 1 base, and 7 bases lay in between. The CDR3 totals 14 residues. The CDR3 DNA is TGTGCCAGCAGGGAGAAGTCTGGGGCCAACGTCCTGACTTTC. Protein: CASREKSGANVLTF.

The chain uses TRBV6-1 and TRBJ1-2; possibly TRBD1 for D (6 bases). Germline CDR1 reads MNHNS; CDR2 reads SASEGT. The CDR3 spans 15 residues. The ends were cut back, 5 bases at V and 4 bases at J, with 17 bases in the middle. DNA for the CDR3: TGTGCCAGCAGTTCGACAGGCCTAATAATCTATGGCTACACCTTC. This sequence encodes CASSSTGLIIYGYTF.

This clone was seen repeatedly, ten times or more. The chain links TRBV5-1 to TRBJ1-1; no clear D gene. Germline V gene sequence: CDR1 SGHRS, CDR2 YFSETQ. Between the trimmed V and J ends, which lost 6 bases and 1 base, there was a span of 13 bases. This CDR3 has 14 amino acids. CDR3 in DNA: TGCGCCAGCAAATTAGAGGGAGAGAACACTGAAGCTTTCTTT. It is translated as CASKLEGENTEAFF.

This clone has only one observation. This chain joins TRBV5-6 and TRBJ2-7; 8 bases are shared with TRBD1. The CDR3 has 14 amino acids. CDR1 SGHDT and CDR2 YYEEEE come from the germline V gene. The J segment lost 1 base and the V segment lost 4 bases, leaving 4 bases of the junction unmatched. The CDR3 bases are TGTGCCAGCAGCCCCGACAGGGGATCCTACGAGCAGTACTTC. Protein sequence: CASSPDRGSYEQYF.

The CDR3 region has the DNA TGTGCCAGCAGTGAAAATAGGTGGGCAGGCGATACGAACACCGGGGAGCTGTTTTTT. Translating gives CASSENRWAGDTNTGELFF. This chain joins TRBV2 and TRBJ2-2, with D unclear. With 2 bases removed from V and 0 bases from J, the gap between germline ends came to 19 bases. This CDR3 has 19 residues. Germline V gives CDR1 SNHLY, CDR2 FYNNEI.

The chain carries TRBV7-9 and TRBJ2-5; 9 bases line up with TRBD1. The length of the CDR3 is 15 residues. The germline CDR1 and CDR2 sequences are SEHNR and FQNEAQ (reference sequence). V was clipped by 1 base and J by 3 bases; unmatched bases: 3. The CDR3 DNA sequence: TGTGCCAGCAGCTTAGTTGGGGACAGGGAAGAGACCCAGTACTTC. Translating it yields CASSLVGDREETQYF. Combining the CDR3 with reference TRBV7-9 and TRBJ2-5 gives the whole variable domain DTGVSQNPRHKITKRGQNVTFRCDPISEHNRLYWYRQTLGQGPEFLTYFQNEAQLEKSRLLSDRFSAERPKGSFSTLEIQRTEQGDSAMYLCASSLVGDREETQYFGPGTRLLVL.

The V gene is TRBV10-1, the J gene TRBJ2-3; D call uncertain. The CDR3 sequence is 14 residues long. With 0 bases removed from V and 1 base from J, the gap between germline ends came to 5 bases. In germline, CDR1 is WNHNN, CDR2 SYGVQD (reference sequence). The CDR3 loop is CASSESGGTDTQYF. CDR3 bases: TGCGCCAGCAGTGAGTCCGGAGGCACAGATACGCAGTATTTT.

This sequence joins TRBV28 and TRBJ2-3, with D possibly TRBD2 on 8 matching bases. Germline V gene sequence: CDR1 MDHEN, CDR2 SYDVKM. V lost 4 bases and J lost 2, with 28 bases in between. The CDR3 sequence is 20 residues long. The CDR3 region is CASSSAAGGQPFRNTDTQYF. The CDR3 nucleotides read TGTGCCAGCAGTTCGGCGGCGGGGGGACAGCCCTTCAGGAACACAGATACGCAGTATTTT. The full variable domain, its missing parts supplied by reference TRBV28 and TRBJ2-3, is DVKVTQSSRYLVKRTGEKVFLECVQDMDHENMFWYRQDPGLGLRLIYFSYDVKMKEKGDIPEGYSVSREKKERFSLILESASTNQTSMYLCASSSAAGGQPFRNTDTQYFGPGTRLTVL.

The rearrangement links TRBV19 to TRBJ1-2; D is undetermined. Trimming stripped 10 bases from V and 4 bases from J, with 19 bases between. Germline CDR1 and CDR2: LNHDA and SQIVND (reference sequence). The CDR3 covers 14 residues. For the CDR3, the DNA is TGTGCCACCTTGGACTCCCCTACCGCCTATGGCTACACCTTC. Its translation: CATLDSPTAYGYTF. The whole variable domain, remainder taken from reference TRBV19 and TRBJ1-2, is DGGITQSPKYLFRKEGQNVTLSCEQNLNHDAMYWYRQDPGQGLRLIYYSQIVNDFQKGDIAEGYSVSREKKESFPLTVTSAQKNPTAFYLCATLDSPTAYGYTFGSGTRLTVV.

This chain links TRBV4-1 with TRBJ1-5; 7 bases map to TRBD1. Germline-derived CDR1 and CDR2 are MGHRA and YSYEKL. The length of the CDR3 is 14 residues. V was pared by 11 bases and J by 6 bases, with 13 bases of the junction left unmatched. For the CDR3, the DNA is TGCGCCTCAAGGCGCCAGGGGGTAGGTCAGCCCCAGCATTTT. Residues: CASRRQGVGQPQHF.

The rearrangement uses TRBV28 and TRBJ2-7, with D perhaps matching TRBD2 (6 bases). The CDR3 totals 15 residues. The V end lost 3 bases, the J end lost 5 bases, and 17 bases lay between the germline ends. CDR1 is MDHEN, CDR2 SYDVKM, per germline. The CDR3 reads CASSFPRGGRDEQYF. CDR3 sequence (DNA): TGTGCCAGCAGTTTCCCGCGGGGAGGTAGGGACGAGCAGTACTTC.

The chain is built from TRBV11-1 and TRBJ2-7, with 10 positions matching TRBD2. Per germline, CDR1 SGHAT and CDR2 FQDESV (reference sequence). Unmatched junction bases numbered 10, after V lost 5 bases and J lost 3 bases. The CDR3 spans 16 residues. Written as DNA, the CDR3 is TGTGCCAGCAGCATCTCAGCGGGAGGGCCTGACTACGAGCAGTACTTC. Protein: CASSISAGGPDYEQYF.

DNA of the CDR3: TGTGCCAGCAGCTTAGGGACACCAATACGCTCCTACAATGAGCAGTTCTTC. Protein sequence: CASSLGTPIRSYNEQFF. The rearrangement uses TRBV7-2 and TRBJ2-1; TRBD1 might be the D (5 bases). The CDR3 length is 17 residues. Germline V gene sequence: CDR1 SGHTA, CDR2 FQGNSA. The germline V and J ends were trimmed by 1 base and 0 bases, with 13 bases remaining between them.

The chain is built from TRBV28 and TRBJ1-2; 8 nucleotides match TRBD1. Germline CDR1 MDHEN, CDR2 SYDVKM. CDR3 length: 17 amino acids. V shed 5 bases and J 1 base; nucleotides not matched to a gene: 12. The CDR3 loop is CASSPPSSTGVNYGYTF. CDR3 nucleotide sequence: TGTGCCAGCAGTCCCCCGAGTTCGACAGGGGTTAACTATGGCTACACCTTC.

The DNA of the CDR3 is TGTGCCAGCAGCTTAGGGGGTAGCGGGAGCGAGCAGTACTTC. It translates to CASSLGGSGSEQYF. V is TRBV27 and J is TRBJ2-7, with TRBD2 identical over 9 bases. V trimming: 6 bases; J trimming: 6 bases; junction bases outside the gene matches: 9. In germline, CDR1 is MNHEY, CDR2 SMNVEV (reference sequence). CDR3 length: 14 amino acids.

The chain employs TRBV6-1 and TRBJ1-1, with a tentative D call TRBD1 (6 bases). Germline loops: CDR1 MNHNS, CDR2 SASEGT. This CDR3 spans 12 amino acids. V was trimmed by 8 bases and J by 5 bases, leaving 12 bases between them. CDR3 DNA sequence: TGTGCCAGCGTAGCAGGGGTAACTGAAGCTTTCTTT. It is translated as CASVAGVTEAFF.

This chain connects TRBV18 to TRBJ1-2; D not resolved. V shed 3 bases and J shed 6 bases, with 14 bases lying between them. The CDR3 runs to 14 residues. Germline lookup yields CDR1 KGHSH and CDR2 LQKENI. In DNA form, the CDR3 reads TGTGCCAGCTCACCCTCGCCGGGGATGGATGGCTACACCTTC. Its protein product is CASSPSPGMDGYTF.

The V and J genes are TRBV4-2 and TRBJ1-2; 7 nucleotides line up with TRBD1. J was trimmed by 7 bases and V by 5 bases; bases with no gene match: 13. The CDR3 sequence is 15 residues long. Germline CDR1 LGHNA, CDR2 YNFKEQ. CDR3 sequence: CASSDRDSYNRGYTF. CDR3 DNA sequence: TGTGCCAGCAGCGACCGGGACAGCTATAATCGTGGCTACACCTTC.

The rearrangement links TRBV11-3 to TRBJ2-7; TRBD1 might be the D (6 bases). The length of the CDR3 is 15 residues. Trimming left V 1 base short and J 7 bases short, with 17 bases between. Per the germline V gene, CDR1 is SGHNT and CDR2 is YENEEA. The CDR3 region is CASSLGGRTQGEQYF. CDR3 DNA: TGTGCCAGCAGCTTAGGGGGGCGGACTCAAGGGGAGCAGTACTTC.

The J gene is TRBJ1-1, the V gene TRBV5-1; D gene uncertain. This CDR3 is built from 15 residues. Trimming shortened V by 0 bases and J by 0 bases, and 9 bases separated the two germline ends. Germline-derived CDR1 and CDR2 are SGHRS and YFSETQ. The CDR3 coding sequence is TGCGCCAGCAGCTTGGCCTTAGATCTGAACACTGAAGCTTTCTTT. It codes for CASSLALDLNTEAFF. Looking up the rest from reference TRBV5-1 and TRBJ1-1 gives the full variable domain: KAGVTQTPRYLIKTRGQQVTLSCSPISGHRSVSWYQQTPGQGLQFLFEYFSETQRNKGNFPGRFSGRQFSNSRSEMNVSTLELGDSALYLCASSLALDLNTEAFFGQGTRLTVV.

The V call is TRBV18, the J call TRBJ1-3; D is unresolved. Germline V gene lookup returns CDR1 KGHSH and CDR2 LQKENI. V lost 3 bases, J lost 0 bases, and 9 bases lay in between. The CDR3 spans 15 residues. The CDR3: CASSPRGPSGNTIYF. Written as DNA, the CDR3 is TGTGCCAGCTCACCTCGGGGTCCCTCTGGAAACACCATATATTTT.

The chain carries TRBV28 and TRBJ2-7; tentatively, D is TRBD2 (5 bases). CDR1 is MDHEN and CDR2 is SYDVKM in the germline V gene. Trimming took 5 bases from V and 5 from J, leaving 13 bases between them. CDR3 length equals 13 residues. Here the CDR3 DNA reads TGTGCCAGCAGTAGCCTAGGGAGCAACGAGCAGTACTTC. Protein product: CASSSLGSNEQYF.

The V gene is TRBV27, the J gene TRBJ2-1; 8 nucleotides match TRBD2. The CDR3 totals 14 residues. Looked up from germline, CDR1 is MNHEY and CDR2 is SMNVEV (reference sequence). V lost 4 bases and J lost 4; bases outside the gene matches: 3. The CDR3 DNA is TGTGCCAGCAGTTGGCCGGGAGGGTACAATGAGCAGTTCTTC. Translation: CASSWPGGYNEQFF.

The chain links TRBV28 to TRBJ1-2, with 7 bases fitting TRBD1. Germline CDR1 and CDR2: MDHEN and SYDVKM. There are 15 residues in the CDR3. J gave up 4 bases and V 2 bases, and 7 bases lay outside the gene matches. Written as DNA, the CDR3 is TGTGCCAGCAGTTTACCGGACAGGTTCACCTATGGCTACACCTTC. Protein: CASSLPDRFTYGYTF.